The rows below give T cell receptor beta chains drawn from one sample of a study of T cells in Graves' hyperthyroidism and ophthalmopathy. One entry per CDR3 protein, called by TCRdb with MiXCR from the multiplex PCR reads. The data contain 700,000 or so distinct CDR3 sequences, about 14% of them singletons. Sequencing was carried out using blood. Receptor source: a woman aged 45 to 65 with Graves' ophthalmopathy. The conserved cysteine and the conserved F or W are not part of the CDR3 here. Some rows have no size entry. The others give once, few or many, or a class for an expanded clone.

clone_size	v_call	j_call	cdr3_aa
many	TRBV28	TRBJ2-7	ASSLFSGRYEQY
.	TRBV27	TRBJ2-1	ASSFFAGRLLDNEQF
.	TRBV19	TRBJ2-1	ASSTLRGSGNEQF
few	TRBV27	TRBJ1-4	ASSPYGEVEKLF
.	TRBV14	TRBJ2-3	ASSQALAGWTSTDTQY
many	TRBV10-3	TRBJ2-3	AIMDGLAGGTDTQY
few	TRBV14	TRBJ1-3	ASSRNVGVTGNTIY
many	TRBV5-1	TRBJ2-7	ASSMTQGSYEQY
.	TRBV20-1	TRBJ2-1	SARLAGGPSEQF
.	TRBV5-1	TRBJ2-1	ASSGGLAGSTYNEQF
.	TRBV3-1	TRBJ2-7	ASSPRTGGLEQY
many	TRBV28	TRBJ1-3	ASSRDRGVRNTIY
.	TRBV19	TRBJ1-6	ASSMVAGALHSPLH
many	TRBV5-6	TRBJ1-1	ASSFSGPGNTEAF
many	TRBV12-3/TRBV12-4	TRBJ2-5	ASSFRGGGETQY
.	TRBV12-3/TRBV12-4	TRBJ2-7	ASSLVWGDPYEQY